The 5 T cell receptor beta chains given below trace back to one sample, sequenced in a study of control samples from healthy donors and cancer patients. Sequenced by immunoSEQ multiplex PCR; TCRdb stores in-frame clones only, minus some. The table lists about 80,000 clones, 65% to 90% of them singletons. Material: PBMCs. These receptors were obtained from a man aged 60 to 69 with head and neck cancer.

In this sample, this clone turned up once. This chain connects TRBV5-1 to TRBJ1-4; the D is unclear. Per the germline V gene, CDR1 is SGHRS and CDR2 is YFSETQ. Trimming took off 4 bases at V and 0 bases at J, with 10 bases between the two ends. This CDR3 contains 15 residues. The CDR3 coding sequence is TGCGCCAGCAGCGTCGACTCCGCAACTAATGAAAAACTGTTTTTT. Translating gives CASSVDSATNEKLFF.

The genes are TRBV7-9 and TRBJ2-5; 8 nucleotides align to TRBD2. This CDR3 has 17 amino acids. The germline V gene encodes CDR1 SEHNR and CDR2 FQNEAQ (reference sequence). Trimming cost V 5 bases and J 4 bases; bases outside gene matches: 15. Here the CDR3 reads CASSPRGAGGLGETQYF. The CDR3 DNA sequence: TGTGCCAGCAGCCCTAGAGGGGCGGGAGGACTGGGAGAGACCCAGTACTTC. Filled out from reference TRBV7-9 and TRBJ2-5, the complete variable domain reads DTGVSQNPRHKITKRGQNVTFRCDPISEHNRLYWYRQTLGQGPEFLTYFQNEAQLEKSRLLSDRFSAERPKGSFSTLEIQRTEQGDSAMYLCASSPRGAGGLGETQYFGPGTRLLVL.

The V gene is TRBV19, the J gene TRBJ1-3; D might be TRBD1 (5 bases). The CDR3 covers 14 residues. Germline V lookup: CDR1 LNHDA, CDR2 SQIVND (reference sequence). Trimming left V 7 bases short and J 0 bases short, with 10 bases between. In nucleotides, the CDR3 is TGTGCCAGTACGAGGGGTTTCTCTGGAAACACCATATATTTT. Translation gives CASTRGFSGNTIYF.

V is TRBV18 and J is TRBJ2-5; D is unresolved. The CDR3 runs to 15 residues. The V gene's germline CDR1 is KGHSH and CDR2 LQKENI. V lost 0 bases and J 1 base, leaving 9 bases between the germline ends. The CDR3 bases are TGTGCCAGCTCACCACCCTCAGCTAGCCAAGAGACCCAGTACTTC. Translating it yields CASSPPSASQETQYF.

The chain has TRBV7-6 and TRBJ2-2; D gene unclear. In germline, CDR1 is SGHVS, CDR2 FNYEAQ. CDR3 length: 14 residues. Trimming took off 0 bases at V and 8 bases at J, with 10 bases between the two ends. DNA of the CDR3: TGTGCCAGCAGCTTAGCATCTCTGGCAGGGGAGCTGTTTTTT. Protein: CASSLASLAGELFF. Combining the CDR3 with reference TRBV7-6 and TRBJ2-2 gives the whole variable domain GAGVSQSPRYKVTKRGQDVALRCDPISGHVSLYWYRQALGQGPEFLTYFNYEAQQDKSGLPNDRFSAERPEGSISTLTIQRTEQRDSAMYRCASSLASLAGELFFGEGSRLTVL.